This paragraph covers one TCR beta chain sequence. This sample is part of a study of blood T cell repertoires in COVID-19. Study-level information: Researchers got acute and convalescent COVID-19 samples from the United States, Italy and Spain. PBMCs, B-cell-depleted T cells, or T cells provided the cDNA or gDNA that made up the material.

Original methodology: Amplified reference gene primers provided the basis for estimating nucleated cell counts. Libraries were prepared by immunoSEQ multiplex PCR; TCRdb keeps only in-frame clonotypes and omits some of them. V, J and clone size reflect that table, while D and trimming were determined from the DNA. The table includes some 250,000 clones, 85% to 90% detected once. The CDR3 length is 17 residues. From germline, CDR1 is MNHEY and CDR2 SMNVEV (reference sequence). V lost 8 bases to trimming and J lost 4 bases, with 26 bases between them. Patients of the Seattle cohort, enrolled during active infection, were followed longitudinally.

The sequenced sample consisted of peripheral blood. The V and J genes are TRBV27 and TRBJ1-1; D is undetermined. This TCR came from a woman younger than 45 with COVID-19, enrolled during active disease. The CDR3 bases are TGTGCCAGCCAAACCCATATGATCCCAAACACGATCACTGAAGCTTTCTTT. It translates to CASQTHMIPNTITEAFF.